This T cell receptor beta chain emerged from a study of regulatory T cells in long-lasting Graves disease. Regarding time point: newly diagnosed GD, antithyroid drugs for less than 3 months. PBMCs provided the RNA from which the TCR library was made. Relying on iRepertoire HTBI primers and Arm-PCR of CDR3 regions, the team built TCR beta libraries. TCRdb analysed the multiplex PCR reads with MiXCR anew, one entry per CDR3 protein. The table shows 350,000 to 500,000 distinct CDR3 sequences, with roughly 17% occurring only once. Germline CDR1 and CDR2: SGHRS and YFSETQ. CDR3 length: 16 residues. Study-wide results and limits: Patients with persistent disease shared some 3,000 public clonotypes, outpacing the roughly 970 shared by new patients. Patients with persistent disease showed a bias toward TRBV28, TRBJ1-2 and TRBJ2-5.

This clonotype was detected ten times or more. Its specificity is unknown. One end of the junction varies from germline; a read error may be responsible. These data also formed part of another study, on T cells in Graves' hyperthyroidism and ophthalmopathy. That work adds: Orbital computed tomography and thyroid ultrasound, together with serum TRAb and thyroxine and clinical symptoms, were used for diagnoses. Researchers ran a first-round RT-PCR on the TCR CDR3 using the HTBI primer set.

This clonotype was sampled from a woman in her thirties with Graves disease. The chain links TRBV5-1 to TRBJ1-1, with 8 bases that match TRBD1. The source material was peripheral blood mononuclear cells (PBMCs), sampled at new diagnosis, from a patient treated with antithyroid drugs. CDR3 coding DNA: TGTGCCAGCAGCTTGGCCGGGACAGGTGTGAACACTGAAGCTTTCTTT. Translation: CASSLAGTGVNTEAFF.